This entry describes one T cell receptor (beta chain). Antigen: not known. A much bigger clone sits one base away, suggesting this may be a read error. The sample is drawn from a study of identical twins. J was trimmed by 5 bases and V by 1 base; bases with no gene match: 0. Per germline, CDR1 SGHNT and CDR2 YENEEA. The CDR3 is made up of 15 amino acids. Study-wide points: Out-of-frame beta sequences exhibited a weaker degree of excess twin sharing. Alpha sequences out of frame and shared by twins had excess low generation probability.

Template switching, a step in the protocol, added a universal primer site, and cDNA carried unique molecular identifiers. TCRdb fed the 5' RACE reads into MiXCR, producing one record per CDR3 protein. The sample includes about 500,000 distinct CDR3 sequences, 13% to 15% of them seen just once. The same sample was also used in a study of yellow fever vaccine responses in identical twins.

This chain connects TRBV11-3 to TRBJ2-3, with 13 nucleotides matching TRBD2. This clonotype was obtained from a young woman in good health. What was sequenced was CD4+ T cells sorted from blood. The chain's CDR3 is CASSLGLAGGDTQYF. Here the CDR3 DNA reads TGTGCCAGCAGCTTAGGACTAGCGGGAGGAGATACGCAGTATTTT.